A single sample gave rise to the 15 T cell receptor beta chains below, sequenced in a study of control samples from healthy donors and cancer patients. Profiling relied on immunoSEQ multiplex PCR, and the TCRdb table lists in-frame clones only, not all of them. The data show about 22,000 clones, with around 84% seen just once and approximately 23% held by the top ten. Source material: PBMCs. These receptors all stem from a man between 60 and 70 years old with colorectal cancer.

This chain connects TRBV18 to TRBJ1-1, with TRBD1 identical over 7 bases. J was trimmed by 6 bases and V by 5 bases; bases with no gene match: 12. CDR1 and CDR2 from the germline V gene are KGHSH and LQKENI. The CDR3 extends over 15 amino acids. DNA for the CDR3: TGTGCCAGCTCAGAGCAGGGGGGAACCCAGGCTGAAGCTTTCTTT. Its protein is CASSEQGGTQAEAFF. Using reference TRBV18 and TRBJ1-1 for the parts outside the CDR3, the full variable domain is NAGVMQNPRHLVRRRGQEARLRCSPMKGHSHVYWYRQLPEEGLKFMVYLQKENIIDESGMPKERFSAEFPKEGPSILRIQQVVRGDSAAYFCASSEQGGTQAEAFFGQGTRLTVV.

The rearrangement uses TRBV2 and TRBJ2-1, with 10 bases lining up with TRBD1. The length of the CDR3 is 15 residues. Germline lookup yields CDR1 SNHLY and CDR2 FYNNEI. J lost 4 bases, V lost 5 bases, and 5 bases had no gene match. Here the CDR3 DNA reads TGTGCCAGCAGTTCCGACAGGGGGCCTTACAATGAGCAGTTCTTC. Amino acid sequence: CASSSDRGPYNEQFF.

The CDR3 nucleotides read TGTGCCAGCAGCCAAATGGGTGGGCAGAGCCGCTACGAGCAGTACGTC. Translating gives CASSQMGGQSRYEQYV. The chain recombines TRBV3-1 (or the pseudogene TRBV3-2) with TRBJ2-7; D gene ambiguous. The germline V gene has CDR1 LGHDT and CDR2 YNNKEL (reference sequence). The CDR3 consists of 16 residues. V was cut by 2 bases and J by 3 bases, with 17 bases left in between.

The chain carries TRBV5-5 and TRBJ1-1, with D maybe TRBD1 (6 bases). The V end lost 2 bases, the J end lost 6 bases, and 11 bases lay between the germline ends. The CDR3 sequence is 13 residues long. Germline values: CDR1 SGHKS, CDR2 YYEKEE (reference sequence). The CDR3 here is CASSFSGDAEAFF. Here the CDR3 DNA reads TGTGCCAGCAGCTTCTCAGGGGACGCTGAAGCTTTCTTT.

The chain is built from TRBV19 and TRBJ1-4, with D unresolved. This CDR3 spans 13 amino acids. In germline, CDR1 is LNHDA, CDR2 SQIVND (reference sequence). Trimming stripped 10 bases from V and 0 bases from J, with 9 bases between. The CDR3 loop reads CATRRATNEKLFF. Written as DNA, the CDR3 is TGTGCCACCCGGAGAGCAACTAATGAAAAACTGTTTTTT.

The J gene is TRBJ1-2, the V gene TRBV18; maybe TRBD1 (6 bases). The germline V gene has CDR1 KGHSH and CDR2 LQKENI. Between the trimmed V and J ends, which lost 6 bases and 7 bases, there was a span of 18 bases. The CDR3 is 14 residues long. The DNA for the CDR3 is TGTGCCAGCTCTCCCCCCTCCACAGGGTTTGGCTACACCTTC. This codes for CASSPPSTGFGYTF.

This chain uses TRBV6-6 with TRBJ2-7; D is possibly TRBD2 (6 bases). The CDR3 covers 16 residues. CDR1 and CDR2 (germline): MNHNY, SVGAGI (reference sequence). The V gene lost 2 bases and the J gene lost 0 bases, with 14 bases spanning the gap. The CDR3 region is CASSYRDSYSSYEQYF. The CDR3 DNA follows: TGTGCCAGCAGTTACAGGGACTCCTACAGCTCCTACGAGCAGTACTTC.

This chain connects TRBV7-2 to TRBJ2-4; the D is unclear. The CDR3 is 15 amino acids. The germline V and J ends were trimmed by 1 base and 0 bases, with 7 bases remaining between them. Per germline, CDR1 SGHTA and CDR2 FQGNSA. CDR3 sequence reads: CASSLGPAAKNIQYF. The CDR3 DNA follows: TGTGCCAGCAGCTTAGGGCCGGCAGCCAAAAACATTCAGTACTTC.

The rearrangement joins TRBV25-1 to TRBJ2-2; TRBD2 is a possible D gene (6 bases). Trimming took off 6 bases at V and 5 bases at J, with 10 bases between the two ends. Germline V gene sequence: CDR1 MGHDK, CDR2 SYGVNS. CDR3 size: 13 residues. CDR3 nucleotide sequence: TGTGCCAGCAGCGGGGGATATACCGGGGAGCTGTTTTTT. Encoded protein: CASSGGYTGELFF.

The chain is built from TRBV18 and TRBJ1-5; 8 bases fit TRBD1. With V trimmed by 5 bases and J by 6 bases, 12 bases remained unmatched. The CDR3 sequence is 16 residues long. CDR1 is KGHSH and CDR2 is LQKENI in the germline V gene. CDR3 region: CASSESGTGGGQPQHF. Written as DNA, the CDR3 is TGTGCCAGCTCAGAATCCGGGACAGGAGGGGGTCAGCCCCAGCATTTT. Supplemented by reference TRBV18 and TRBJ1-5, the full variable domain reads NAGVMQNPRHLVRRRGQEARLRCSPMKGHSHVYWYRQLPEEGLKFMVYLQKENIIDESGMPKERFSAEFPKEGPSILRIQQVVRGDSAAYFCASSESGTGGGQPQHFGDGTRLSIL.

V usage is TRBV3-1 (or the pseudogene TRBV3-2) and J usage is TRBJ2-4; 9 nucleotides agree with TRBD2. Germline CDR1 and CDR2: LGHDT and YNNKEL (reference sequence). This CDR3 region has 14 residues. With 2 bases clipped from V and 9 bases from J, the junction kept 5 bases outside the gene matches. This chain's CDR3 is CASSQTGTSTIQYF. For the CDR3, the DNA is TGTGCCAGCAGCCAAACCGGGACTAGCACCATTCAGTACTTC.

The rearrangement links TRBV6-6 to TRBJ2-7, with 15 bases identical to TRBD2. CDR1 is MNHNY, CDR2 SVGAGI, per germline (reference sequence). V gave up 5 bases and J gave up 2 bases; unmatched junction bases: 1. This CDR3 contains 15 residues. The CDR3 sequence: CASSGLAGGPYEQYF. The CDR3 DNA reads TGTGCCAGCAGTGGACTAGCGGGGGGGCCCTACGAGCAGTACTTC.

This clone has only one observation. The V gene is TRBV11-1, the J gene TRBJ1-2; D is possibly TRBD1 (5 bases). CDR3 length: 14 amino acids. Germline V gene sequence: CDR1 SGHAT, CDR2 FQDESV (reference sequence). Deletions cut 5 bases from V and 5 bases from J, with 15 bases between. CDR3 nucleotides: TGTGCCAGCAGCCAGTTCCCGCAGGGTTATGGCTACACCTTC. This translates into CASSQFPQGYGYTF.

The V and J genes are TRBV11-2 and TRBJ2-1; tentative D call: TRBD2 (5 bases). The germline V gene encodes CDR1 SGHAT and CDR2 FQNNGV. V lost 5 bases, J lost 7 bases, and 15 bases lay in between. The CDR3 consists of 14 residues. CDR3 bases: TGTGCCAGCAGCAACCGGAGGTGGAAGAATGAGCAGTTCTTC. Its translation: CASSNRRWKNEQFF.

The chain has TRBV19 and TRBJ1-2; tentative D call: TRBD1 (6 bases). The germline gives CDR1 LNHDA, CDR2 SQIVND (reference sequence). The length of the CDR3 is 15 residues. V lost 0 bases and J lost 6, with 14 bases in between. The CDR3 DNA follows: TGTGCCAGTAGTATAGATCGCGGGGGCGGAGATGGCTACACCTTC. Protein sequence: CASSIDRGGGDGYTF.